The subject of this entry is one TCR beta chain. The antigen remains unidentified. The CDR3 has 14 residues. Per germline, CDR1 KGHDR and CDR2 SFDVKD. Deletions cut 3 bases from V and 7 bases from J, with 13 bases between. This record comes from a study of T cell repertoires in cytomegalovirus infection. On the study more broadly: It was the public TCR beta signatures that indicated both CMV infection and matching HLA type.

Study-wide results and limits: The ex vivo response showed dominance by HLA-C-restricted CMV-specific TCR beta clonotypes.

TCRdb itself ran the reads through MiXCR, one entry per CDR3 protein. The sample records fewer than 550,000 distinct CDR3 sequences, less than 30% being singletons. This sequence was found in a human donor in good health (CMV status not recorded). Some clones in this sample may be carry-over from other donors' samples. This chain joins TRBV24-1 and TRBJ2-3, with D perhaps matching TRBD1 (6 bases). Sample: PBMCs. The CDR3 nucleotides are TGTGCCACCAGTGATCCCGGACAGCTTAATACGCAGTATTTT. Its protein product is CATSDPGQLNTQYF.